This T cell receptor (beta chain) derives from a study of blood T cell repertoires in COVID-19 (dated by TCRdb to the early 2020s). The study in broad terms: Samples covering the acute and convalescent phases of COVID-19 were provided by collaborators in the United States, Italy and Spain. The material from the prospective study consisted of cDNA or gDNA derived from T cells, B-cell-depleted T cells, or PBMCs. Deeply sampled blood TCRbeta repertoires from subjects exposed to, actively infected with, or recovered from COVID-19 were included in the dataset. The repertoires were released in a freely available public database intended as a resource for research on the immune response to SARS-CoV-2. The samples were drawn from the first 160 participants of the ongoing ImmuneRACE study and from 1,254 subjects provided by 6 global collaborators. Sample metadata almost always included a de-identified subject ID, COVID-19 status, age in years and sex. Where available, HLA class I and class II types were taken from metadata supplied by the sample provider and were not determined by assay-based typing. Paper-wide results and their limitations: The quantity of clinical and demographic metadata differed by source and by participant and was supplied without curation.

V is trimmed back by 3 bases and J by 7 bases, and the junction contains 4 bases that no gene match accounts for. The CDR3 goes from the cysteine to the phenylalanine over 14 residues. Just CDR3 DNA is preserved here, 42 bases in frame from base 1. CDR1 and CDR2 are drawn from the germline V gene: KGHSH, LQKENI. The collaborating institutions used their own protocols to collect whole blood in K2EDTA tubes. For TCRbeta analysis, collaborator samples were shipped as frozen whole blood, as isolated PBMCs, or as DNA extracted from either sample type. On this clone: The antigen it recognizes is unknown. No base quality values were provided; no much bigger clone lies one nucleotide off.

TCRbeta CDR3 regions were amplified from genomic DNA by means of the immunoSEQ Assay, a bias-controlled multiplex PCR. As for the original processing: The number of nucleated cells in each sample was estimated by amplification of reference gene primers within the assay. To quantify the absolute abundance of each unique TCRbeta CDR3 rearrangement, sequence reads were collapsed and filtered. Productive Simpson clonality was computed per sample as the square root of Simpson's diversity index over productive rearrangements. Entries here come from immuneACCESS through TCRdb and include only in-frame sequences with V and J called. Some clones fail to appear in such tables; in the studies checked, an unresolved V gene covers under half of the shortfall, and the cause of the remainder is unknown. For V, J and clone size, that table is used; D and trimming come from the DNA. The sample contains about 120,000 clones, roughly four fifths of them found a single time. Of the sample, around 7.6% is held by the ten largest clones.

The chain joins TRBV18 to TRBJ1-5, with TRBD1 matching 9 junction bases. Sequencing was performed on peripheral blood. The source is a man aged 70 or older with active or convalescent COVID-19. This receptor has the CDR3 CASSPGTGQQPQHF. The base sequence is TGTGCCAGCTCACCCGGGACAGGGCAGCAGCCCCAGCATTTT.